The 28 T cell receptor beta chains in this list originate from one sample, sequenced in a study of blood T cell repertoires in COVID-19. Clones were sequenced by immunoSEQ multiplex PCR, and TCRdb holds only the in-frame ones, with some missing. The repertoire has around 120,000 clones, more than 60% of them found once; the top ten carry about 2.5%. The sample was peripheral blood. The origin of the receptors is a middle-aged man with acute or convalescent COVID-19.

This clone was found once. The CDR3 DNA follows: TGCAGTGCTAGTATCGACAGGCCGACCTACGAGCAGTACTTC. Amino acid sequence: CSASIDRPTYEQYF. V is TRBV20-1 and J is TRBJ2-7; D possibly corresponds to TRBD1 (6 bases). The CDR3 has 14 amino acids. CDR1 is DFQATT and CDR2 is SNEGSKA in the germline V gene (reference sequence). The ends were cut back, 3 bases at V and 2 bases at J, with 14 bases in the middle.

The chain couples TRBV18 to TRBJ2-2, with a tentative D call TRBD2 (5 bases). The CDR3 spans 15 residues. Germline-derived CDR1 and CDR2 are KGHSH and LQKENI. The V and J ends lost 2 bases and 6 bases respectively, with 13 bases between them. In DNA, the CDR3 is TGTGCCAGCTCACCAAGCTACCTCGGGGCCGGGGAGCTGTTTTTT. Protein product: CASSPSYLGAGELFF.

This clone was detected only once. The J gene is TRBJ1-4, the V gene TRBV6-6, with D unclear. Germline V gene data show CDR1 as MNHNY and CDR2 as SVGAGI (reference sequence). The CDR3 is 14 residues long. V was trimmed by 8 bases and J by 3 bases, leaving 13 bases between them. The chain's CDR3 is CASGFAGANEKLFF. The DNA of the CDR3 is TGTGCCAGCGGCTTCGCGGGAGCTAATGAAAAACTGTTTTTT.

The chain joins TRBV9 to TRBJ2-1, with 8 bases lining up with TRBD2. Trimming cost V 3 bases and J 4 bases; bases outside gene matches: 6. This CDR3 region has 15 residues. Germline lookup yields CDR1 SGDLS and CDR2 YYNGEE. The chain's CDR3 is CASSDRLAPYNEQFF. In DNA form, the CDR3 reads TGTGCCAGCAGCGATCGACTAGCGCCTTACAATGAGCAGTTCTTC.

The chain couples TRBV6-5 to TRBJ2-3; TRBD1 aligns across 8 bases. V lost 1 base and J lost 6; bases outside the gene matches: 9. The CDR3 loop spans 16 amino acids. In germline, CDR1 is MNHEY, CDR2 SVGAGI. This CDR3 is CASSYLGQGARDTQYF. CDR3 DNA sequence: TGTGCCAGCAGTTACTTGGGGCAGGGGGCGAGGGATACGCAGTATTTT.

V is TRBV3-1 (or the pseudogene TRBV3-2) and J is TRBJ2-1, with 10 bases identical to TRBD2. Germline trimming cut 4 bases from V and 7 bases from J; bases unmatched to any gene: 10. Per germline, CDR1 LGHDT and CDR2 YNNKEL (reference sequence). The CDR3 totals 16 residues. The CDR3 is CASSPYATSGINEQFF. CDR3 DNA sequence: TGTGCCAGCAGCCCGTATGCAACTAGCGGGATAAATGAGCAGTTCTTC.

The genes are TRBV6-4 and TRBJ1-6; 7 bases are shared with TRBD1. The trim removed 2 bases at V and 7 bases at J, leaving 5 bases unmatched. The length of the CDR3 is 15 residues. The germline V gene has CDR1 MRHNA and CDR2 SNTAGT. The CDR3 loop reads CASSDGRGRNSPLHF. The CDR3 nucleotides read TGTGCCAGCAGTGACGGCAGGGGGAGGAATTCACCCCTCCACTTT.

The chain joins TRBV6-5 to TRBJ2-2, with D possibly matching TRBD2 (5 bases). Trimming removed 6 bases at V and 5 bases at J, with 10 bases between. The CDR3 runs 13 residues. CDR1 MNHEY and CDR2 SVGAGI come from the germline V gene. The CDR3 DNA reads as TGTGCCAGCAGGAGGGCCGAAACCGGGGAGCTGTTTTTT. This encodes CASRRAETGELFF.

This clone was found a few times. V and J are TRBV24-1 and TRBJ1-2; 7 positions match TRBD1. V was pared by 0 bases and J by 0 bases, with 9 bases of the junction left unmatched. This CDR3 has 18 residues. From germline, CDR1 is KGHDR and CDR2 SFDVKD. The CDR3 loop reads CATSDLTRDRLANYGYTF. The CDR3 DNA reads TGTGCCACCAGTGATTTGACCCGGGACAGATTAGCTAACTATGGCTACACCTTC.

The V gene is TRBV18, the J gene TRBJ2-7; 9 nucleotides align to TRBD1. The J segment lost 5 bases and the V segment lost 3 bases, leaving 8 bases of the junction unmatched. The germline V gene encodes CDR1 KGHSH and CDR2 LQKENI. The CDR3 is made up of 15 amino acids. CDR3 DNA sequence: TGTGCCAGCTCACCGGGACAGGGTGAGTTCGACGAGCAGTACTTC. Amino acid sequence: CASSPGQGEFDEQYF.

This clone was found a few times. The chain joins TRBV28 to TRBJ2-7, with a tentative D call TRBD2 (7 bases). Germline CDR1 reads MDHEN; CDR2 reads SYDVKM. The CDR3 is made up of 15 amino acids. V gave up 3 bases and J gave up 4 bases, with 16 bases separating them. CDR3 sequence: CASSLGGGPGYEQYF. The CDR3 nucleotides are TGTGCCAGCAGTTTGGGAGGGGGGCCTGGATACGAGCAGTACTTC.

This chain uses TRBV15 with TRBJ1-5; no firm D call. V lost 0 bases, J lost 5 bases, and 8 bases lay in between. Germline V gives CDR1 LNHNV, CDR2 YYDKDF (reference sequence). This CDR3 has 14 amino acids. In DNA form, the CDR3 reads TGTGCCACCAGCAGAGAGTTAATAGATCAGCCCCAGCATTTT. Its translation is CATSRELIDQPQHF.

This clone was seen once. The V and J genes are TRBV5-4 and TRBJ2-3, with D possibly being TRBD1 (5 bases). Germline assignment: CDR1 SGHNT and CDR2 YYREEE (reference sequence). V lost 3 bases and J lost 2, with 13 bases in between. This CDR3 is built from 15 residues. The DNA of the CDR3 is TGTGCCAGCAGCTCTCAGGGATTACCCACAGATACGCAGTATTTT. This gives the protein CASSSQGLPTDTQYF. The full variable domain, its missing parts supplied by reference TRBV5-4 and TRBJ2-3, is ETGVTQSPTHLIKTRGQQVTLRCSSQSGHNTVSWYQQALGQGPQFIFQYYREEENGRGNFPPRFSGLQFPNYSSELNVNALELDDSALYLCASSSQGLPTDTQYFGPGTRLTVL.

The V and J genes are TRBV13 and TRBJ2-6, with no clear D. The CDR3 loop spans 15 amino acids. The V end lost 5 bases, the J end lost 0 bases, and 8 bases lay between the germline ends. Germline V gene sequence: CDR1 PRHDT, CDR2 FYEKMQ (reference sequence). This chain's CDR3 is CASSLQISGANVLTF. For the CDR3, the DNA is TGTGCCAGCAGCCTGCAGATCTCTGGGGCCAACGTCCTGACTTTC.

This clone was found once. This chain joins TRBV5-1 and TRBJ2-4; 10 bases match TRBD1. The junction had 12 bases not matched to a gene; V was cut back by 4 bases and J by 11 bases. The CDR3 length is 15 residues. Per germline, CDR1 SGHRS and CDR2 YFSETQ. The CDR3 sequence is CASSDTSGTGALQYF. CDR3 sequence (DNA): TGCGCCAGCAGCGATACTTCCGGGACAGGGGCCCTTCAGTACTTC.

The rearrangement joins TRBV4-2 to TRBJ2-2; D not certain. The V end lost 4 bases, the J end lost 7 bases, and 10 bases lay between the germline ends. CDR1 is LGHNA and CDR2 is YNFKEQ in the germline V gene. The CDR3 is 13 amino acids. Written as DNA, the CDR3 is TGTGCCAGCAGCCCTAAACTAATCGGGGAGCTGTTTTTT. This gives the protein CASSPKLIGELFF.

The chain has TRBV27 and TRBJ1-2; possibly TRBD1 for D (5 bases). The germline V gene has CDR1 MNHEY and CDR2 SMNVEV (reference sequence). The CDR3 runs to 13 residues. Trimming took off 6 bases at V and 8 bases at J, with 16 bases between the two ends. As DNA, the CDR3 is TGTGCCAGCAGGGGGCTAGGGGTTAAGGGCTACACCTTC. Its translation is CASRGLGVKGYTF.

The chain links TRBV5-1 to TRBJ1-6; TRBD1 is a possible D gene (6 bases). The V end was cut by 0 bases, the J end by 7 bases, with 11 bases between. The CDR3 runs 15 residues. Germline values: CDR1 SGHRS, CDR2 YFSETQ. Written as DNA, the CDR3 is TGCGCCAGCAGCTTGGTAGGCGGGGGCAATTCACCCCTCCACTTT. Translation gives CASSLVGGGNSPLHF. The complete variable domain, with remaining parts taken from reference TRBV5-1 and TRBJ1-6, reads KAGVTQTPRYLIKTRGQQVTLSCSPISGHRSVSWYQQTPGQGLQFLFEYFSETQRNKGNFPGRFSGRQFSNSRSEMNVSTLELGDSALYLCASSLVGGGNSPLHFGNGTRLTVT.

The sample holds many counts of this clone. V gene TRBV11-2 combines with J gene TRBJ1-1; the match to TRBD1 covers 7 bases. The CDR3 has 14 amino acids. Germline V gene sequence: CDR1 SGHAT, CDR2 FQNNGV. With 2 bases clipped from V and 5 bases from J, the junction kept 5 bases outside the gene matches. The CDR3 spells CASSLMTGSTEAFF. CDR3 DNA sequence: TGTGCCAGCAGCTTAATGACAGGGAGTACTGAAGCTTTCTTT.

This clone was seen more than once but under ten times. V usage is TRBV11-2 and J usage is TRBJ2-1, with 11 bases identical to TRBD1. V dropped 1 base and J dropped 3; count of bases not matched to a gene: 8. The CDR3 extends over 18 amino acids. Germline V lookup: CDR1 SGHAT, CDR2 FQNNGV. CDR3 in DNA: TGTGCCAGCAGCTTAGGCCTCCGGACAGGGGGCGGCTACAATGAGCAGTTCTTC. This translates into CASSLGLRTGGGYNEQFF.

In this sample, this clone turned up a few times. The chain uses TRBV5-1 and TRBJ2-1; TRBD2 aligns across 7 bases. After removal of 4 bases from V and 6 bases from J, the junction contained 7 bases not matched to a gene. CDR3 size: 14 residues. Germline CDR1 is SGHRS and CDR2 is YFSETQ. CDR3: CASSLDPGGNEQFF. As DNA, the CDR3 is TGCGCCAGCAGCCTAGATCCGGGGGGCAATGAGCAGTTCTTC.

This rearrangement joins TRBV28 to TRBJ2-3, with 12 bases aligning to TRBD2. The CDR3 runs 16 residues. V lost 1 base, J lost 4 bases, and 3 bases stayed unmatched. Germline CDR1 is MDHEN and CDR2 is SYDVKM. CDR3 coding DNA: TGTGCCAGCAGTTTATCTCCTAGCGGGAGGGCAGATACGCAGTATTTT. Translated: CASSLSPSGRADTQYF.

The chain has TRBV27 and TRBJ2-2, with TRBD2 matching over 9 bases. Germline assignment: CDR1 MNHEY and CDR2 SMNVEV (reference sequence). The CDR3 covers 19 residues. V dropped 8 bases and J dropped 4; count of bases not matched to a gene: 20. The DNA of the CDR3 is TGTGCCAGCTTCGCCGGGCCGCGGGAGGGCCCAGACGGCACCGGGGAGCTGTTTTTT. Translating it yields CASFAGPREGPDGTGELFF.

The rearrangement joins TRBV5-1 to TRBJ2-7; D gene ambiguous. The CDR3 covers 16 residues. Germline assignment: CDR1 SGHRS and CDR2 YFSETQ. V lost 0 bases and J lost 4, with 17 bases in between. The CDR3 nucleotides read TGCGCCAGCAGCTTGGTCGGTGCGAGTACTTCATACGAGCAGTACTTC. Protein: CASSLVGASTSYEQYF.

The J gene is TRBJ2-3, the V gene TRBV15; no reliable D call. The CDR3 is 15 residues long. The V end was cut by 0 bases, the J end by 4 bases, with 11 bases between. Germline V gene sequence: CDR1 LNHNV, CDR2 YYDKDF (reference sequence). The CDR3 bases are TGTGCCACCAGCAGAGATCGGAGTCTGGCAGATACGCAGTATTTT. Its protein is CATSRDRSLADTQYF. The variable domain in full, with the rest retrieved from reference TRBV15 and TRBJ2-3, is DAMVIQNPRYQVTQFGKPVTLSCSQTLNHNVMYWYQQKSSQAPKLLFHYYDKDFNNEADTPDNFQSRRPNTSFCFLDIRSPGLGDTAMYLCATSRDRSLADTQYFGPGTRLTVL.

The chain links TRBV7-9 to TRBJ2-2; TRBD2 is a possible D gene (5 bases). The germline V gene has CDR1 SEHNR and CDR2 FQNEAQ (reference sequence). CDR3 length: 14 amino acids. The ends were cut back, 2 bases at V and 6 bases at J, with 10 bases in the middle. CDR3 DNA sequence: TGTGCCAGCAGCTTATTCCTCGGGGCCGGGGAGCTGTTTTTT. Its protein is CASSLFLGAGELFF.

The gene calls are TRBV9 and TRBJ2-7, with TRBD2 matching over 9 bases. The CDR3 covers 15 residues. Germline trimming cut 0 bases from V and 3 bases from J; bases unmatched to any gene: 4. The V gene's germline CDR1 is SGDLS and CDR2 YYNGEE. CDR3 bases: TGTGCCAGCAGCGTAGAAGGTAGCGGGGGCTACGAGCAGTACTTC. Protein product: CASSVEGSGGYEQYF.

The rearrangement joins TRBV9 to TRBJ2-7; the D gene is possibly TRBD2 (5 bases). This CDR3 has 15 residues. Germline V CDR1 and CDR2: SGDLS, YYNGEE. Trimming left V 0 bases short and J 2 bases short, with 12 bases between. The CDR3 sequence is CASSVEAASTYEQYF. The CDR3 bases are TGTGCCAGCAGCGTAGAAGCGGCGAGCACCTACGAGCAGTACTTC.